A selection of T cell receptor beta chains follows, all from one sample in a study of memory CD4+ T cells and cytomegalovirus serostatus. TCRdb's copy holds only in-frame clones and misses some; the assay was immunoSEQ multiplex PCR. The table includes tens of thousands of clones, roughly 83% detected once. Sample: memory CD4+ T cells from blood. The receptor set was obtained from an adult in good health and CMV-seronegative. Both conserved end residues are part of each CDR3. A D gene is named only where the DNA matches it firmly.

j_call | d_call | cdr3_length | v_call | cdr3_nt | cdr3_aa
TRBJ1-1 | TRBD1 | 16 | TRBV11-3 | TGTGCCAGCAGTAGGGACAGTGGTATCAAGAACACTGAAGCTTTCTTT | CASSRDSGIKNTEAFF
TRBJ2-4 | - | 10 | TRBV20-1 | TGCAGTGCTATGAGCAACATTCAGTACTTC | CSAMSNIQYF
TRBJ2-1 | TRBD2 | 11 | TRBV20-1 | TGCAGTGCTGCCAGGGGCGGGAGGGCCATCTTC | CSAARGGRAIF
TRBJ2-1 | - | 15 | TRBV6-4 | TGTGCCAGCAGCTTGGGTACAGGGTCCTACAATGAGCAGTTCTTC | CASSLGTGSYNEQFF
TRBJ2-3 | - | 16 | TRBV11-2 | TGTGCCAGCAGCTTAGTGCAGGGCAGGGGCACAGATACGCAGTATTTT | CASSLVQGRGTDTQYF
TRBJ2-1 | - | 15 | TRBV11-2 | TGTGCCAGCAGCTTAGATCTCGATGGCTTCGGCGAGCAGTTCTTC | CASSLDLDGFGEQFF
TRBJ2-7 | - | 15 | TRBV7-2 | TGTGCCAGCAGCTTAGACCCCGGTCCTTCCTACGAGCAGTACTTC | CASSLDPGPSYEQYF
TRBJ2-3 | - | 12 | TRBV19 | TGTGCCAGTTCGAAGGTCACAGATACGCAGTATTTT | CASSKVTDTQYF
TRBJ2-2 | - | 19 | TRBV4-2 | TGTGCCAGCAGCCAAGATCCCGTGCGGGTCGCGGGACTCACCGGGGAGCTGTTTTTT | CASSQDPVRVAGLTGELFF
TRBJ1-2 | - | 12 | TRBV30 | TGTGCCTGGCCAGGACAAGACCTCGGCTACACCTTC | CAWPGQDLGYTF